This T cell receptor (beta chain) comes out of a study of OX40 agonist ivuxolimab in advanced cancers. Data came from immunoSEQ multiplex PCR; TCRdb stores just in-frame clones and leaves some out. The table has approximately 82,000 clones, 85% to 90% seen once. Germline V gene sequence: CDR1 SQVTM, CDR2 ANQGSEA. Trimming cost V 0 bases and J 4 bases, with 12 bases left between them. CDR3 length equals 15 residues. The chain is built from TRBV29-1 and TRBJ1-4, with D tentatively TRBD1 (5 bases). The sample here was CD4+ or CD8+ T cells sorted from blood, taken in a trial of the OX40 agonist ivuxolimab. The TCR comes from an adult with an advanced solid tumor such as melanoma, head and neck, liver or kidney cancer. The DNA of the CDR3 is TGCAGCGTTGAAGAGCGGGGGTCGGATAATGAAAAACTGTTTTTT. It codes for CSVEERGSDNEKLFF.